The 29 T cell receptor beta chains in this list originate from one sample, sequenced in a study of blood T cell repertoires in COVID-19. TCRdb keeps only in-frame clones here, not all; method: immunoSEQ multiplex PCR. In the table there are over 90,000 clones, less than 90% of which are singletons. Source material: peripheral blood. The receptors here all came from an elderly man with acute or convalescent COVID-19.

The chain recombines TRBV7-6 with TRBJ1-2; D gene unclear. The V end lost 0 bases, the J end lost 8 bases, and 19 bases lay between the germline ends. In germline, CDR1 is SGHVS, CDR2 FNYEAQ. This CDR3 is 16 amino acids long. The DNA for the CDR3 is TGTGCCAGCAGCTTAGCGCCCAGCAGGCTCCAGCAAGGCTACACCTTC. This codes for CASSLAPSRLQQGYTF.

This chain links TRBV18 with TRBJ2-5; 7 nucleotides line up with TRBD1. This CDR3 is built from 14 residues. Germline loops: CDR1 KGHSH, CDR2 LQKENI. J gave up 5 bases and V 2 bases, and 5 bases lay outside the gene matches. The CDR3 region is CASSPTRGRETQYF. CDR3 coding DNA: TGTGCCAGCTCACCAACTAGGGGGCGTGAGACCCAGTACTTC.

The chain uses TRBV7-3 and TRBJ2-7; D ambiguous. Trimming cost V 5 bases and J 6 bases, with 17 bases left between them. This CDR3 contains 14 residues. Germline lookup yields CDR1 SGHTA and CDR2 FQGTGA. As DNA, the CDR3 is TGTGCCAGCAGCCCCTCTGGGCCGTCCGTCGAGCAGTACTTC. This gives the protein CASSPSGPSVEQYF.

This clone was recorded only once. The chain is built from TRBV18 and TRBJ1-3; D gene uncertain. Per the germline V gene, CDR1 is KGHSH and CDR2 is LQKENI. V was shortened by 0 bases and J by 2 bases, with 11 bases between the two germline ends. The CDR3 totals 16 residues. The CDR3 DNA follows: TGTGCCAGCTCACCACCGAGCACAGCCGCTGGAAACACCATATATTTT. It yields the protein CASSPPSTAAGNTIYF.

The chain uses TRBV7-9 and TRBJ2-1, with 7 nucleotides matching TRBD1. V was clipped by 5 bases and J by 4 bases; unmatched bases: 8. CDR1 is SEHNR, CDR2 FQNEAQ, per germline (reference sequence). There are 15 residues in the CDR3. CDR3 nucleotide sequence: TGTGCCAGCAGCCTCCGGGACAGCGCATACAATGAGCAGTTCTTC. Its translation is CASSLRDSAYNEQFF.

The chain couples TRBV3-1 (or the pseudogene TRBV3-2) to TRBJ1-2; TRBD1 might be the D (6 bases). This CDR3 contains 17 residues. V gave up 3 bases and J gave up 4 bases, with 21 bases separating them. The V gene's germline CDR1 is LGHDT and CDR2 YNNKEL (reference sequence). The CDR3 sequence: CASSQAGLGARGYGYTF. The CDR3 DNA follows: TGTGCCAGCAGCCAGGCAGGGTTGGGGGCGCGAGGCTATGGCTACACCTTC.

CDR3 protein: CASSLNLAGVGYEQYF. CDR3 DNA: TGTGCCAGCAGCTTAAATCTAGCGGGAGTTGGGTACGAGCAGTACTTC. The chain recombines TRBV11-2 with TRBJ2-7; TRBD2 agrees at 10 bases. Per the germline V gene, CDR1 is SGHAT and CDR2 is FQNNGV. V trimming: 2 bases; J trimming: 4 bases; junction bases outside the gene matches: 8. CDR3 length: 16 residues.

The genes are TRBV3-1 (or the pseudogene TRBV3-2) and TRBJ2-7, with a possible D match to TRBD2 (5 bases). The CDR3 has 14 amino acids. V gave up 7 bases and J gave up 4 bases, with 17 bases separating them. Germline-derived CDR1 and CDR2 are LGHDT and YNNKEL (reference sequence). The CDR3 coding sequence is TGTGCCAGCACGGACTCGGACCGGTCATACGAGCAGTACTTC. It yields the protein CASTDSDRSYEQYF.

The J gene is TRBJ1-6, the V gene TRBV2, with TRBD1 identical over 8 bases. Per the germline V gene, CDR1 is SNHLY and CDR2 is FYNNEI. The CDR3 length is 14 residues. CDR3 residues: CAKKGTGRDSPLHF. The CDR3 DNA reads TGTGCGAAAAAAGGGACAGGACGGGATTCACCCCTCCACTTT.

This chain's CDR3 is CASRITSGRPDTQYF. The CDR3, as DNA: TGTGCTAGTCGTATTACTAGCGGGAGACCAGATACGCAGTATTTT. This chain uses TRBV28 with TRBJ2-3; 11 bases align to TRBD2. Germline V gives CDR1 MDHEN, CDR2 SYDVKM. The CDR3 totals 15 residues.

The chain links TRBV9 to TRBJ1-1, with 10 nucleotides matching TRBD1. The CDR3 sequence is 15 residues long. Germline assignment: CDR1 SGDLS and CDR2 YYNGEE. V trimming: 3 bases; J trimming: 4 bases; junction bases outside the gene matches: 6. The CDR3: CASSATGQGSTEAFF. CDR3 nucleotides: TGTGCCAGCAGCGCCACGGGACAGGGGAGCACTGAAGCTTTCTTT.

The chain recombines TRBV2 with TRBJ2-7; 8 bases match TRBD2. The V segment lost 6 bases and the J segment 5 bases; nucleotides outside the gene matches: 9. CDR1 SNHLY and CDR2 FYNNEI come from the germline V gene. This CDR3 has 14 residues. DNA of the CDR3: TGTGCCAGCAGCCCGGGACTAGTAGGCCACGAGCAGTACTTC. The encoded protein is CASSPGLVGHEQYF. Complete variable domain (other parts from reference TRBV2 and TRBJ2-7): EPEVTQTPSHQVTQMGQEVILRCVPISNHLYFYWYRQILGQKVEFLVSFYNNEISEKSEIFDDQFSVERPDGSNFTLKIRSTKLEDSAMYFCASSPGLVGHEQYFGPGTRLTVT.

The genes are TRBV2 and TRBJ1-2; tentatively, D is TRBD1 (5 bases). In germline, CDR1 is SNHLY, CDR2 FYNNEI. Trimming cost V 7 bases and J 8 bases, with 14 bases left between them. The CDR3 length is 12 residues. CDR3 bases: TGTGCCAGCAAGGGAGGCAGGGAAGGCTACACCTTC. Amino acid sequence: CASKGGREGYTF.

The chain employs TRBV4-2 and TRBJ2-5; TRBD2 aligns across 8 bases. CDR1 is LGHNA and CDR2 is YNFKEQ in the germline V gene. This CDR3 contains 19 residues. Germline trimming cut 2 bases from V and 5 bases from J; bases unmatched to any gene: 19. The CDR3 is CASSQRGASRGGARETQYF. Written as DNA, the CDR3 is TGTGCCAGCAGCCAACGTGGGGCCAGTCGGGGGGGCGCGAGGGAGACCCAGTACTTC.

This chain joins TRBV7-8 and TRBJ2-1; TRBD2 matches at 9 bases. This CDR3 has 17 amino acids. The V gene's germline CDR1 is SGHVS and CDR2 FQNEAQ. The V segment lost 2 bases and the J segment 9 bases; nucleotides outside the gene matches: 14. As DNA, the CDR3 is TGTGCCAGCAGCTTATATGGCGGGAGGGATGCCAGGGGTGAGCAGTTCTTC. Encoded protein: CASSLYGGRDARGEQFF.

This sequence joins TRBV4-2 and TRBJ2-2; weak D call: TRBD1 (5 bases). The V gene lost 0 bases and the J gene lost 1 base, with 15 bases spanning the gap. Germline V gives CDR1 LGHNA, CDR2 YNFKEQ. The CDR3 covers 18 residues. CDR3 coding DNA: TGTGCCAGCAGCCAAGATAGAAGACAGCCCTTGAACACCGGGGAGCTGTTTTTT. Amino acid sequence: CASSQDRRQPLNTGELFF.

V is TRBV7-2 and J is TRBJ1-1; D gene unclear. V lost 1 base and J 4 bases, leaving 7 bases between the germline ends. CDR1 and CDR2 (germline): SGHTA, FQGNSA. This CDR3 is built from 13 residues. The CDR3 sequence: CASSLERSTEAFF. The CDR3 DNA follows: TGTGCCAGCAGCTTAGAACGGAGCACTGAAGCTTTCTTT.

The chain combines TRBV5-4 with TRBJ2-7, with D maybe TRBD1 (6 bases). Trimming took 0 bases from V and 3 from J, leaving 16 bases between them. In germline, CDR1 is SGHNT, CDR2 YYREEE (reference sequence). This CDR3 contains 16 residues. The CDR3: CASSLATGPQFYEQYF. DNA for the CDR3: TGTGCCAGCAGCTTGGCAACAGGGCCGCAATTCTACGAGCAGTACTTC.

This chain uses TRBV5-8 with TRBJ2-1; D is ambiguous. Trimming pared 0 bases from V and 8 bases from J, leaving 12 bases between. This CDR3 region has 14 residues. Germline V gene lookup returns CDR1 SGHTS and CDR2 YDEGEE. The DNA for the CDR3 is TGTGCCAGCAGCTTGGTCTTGGGCAACCATGAGCAGTTCTTC. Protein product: CASSLVLGNHEQFF.

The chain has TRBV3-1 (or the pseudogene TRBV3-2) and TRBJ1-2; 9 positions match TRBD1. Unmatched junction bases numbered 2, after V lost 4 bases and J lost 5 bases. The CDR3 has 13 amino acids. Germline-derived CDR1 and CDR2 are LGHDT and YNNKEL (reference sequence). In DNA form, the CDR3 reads TGTGCCAGCAGCCCAGGACAGGGGTATGGCTACACCTTC. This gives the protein CASSPGQGYGYTF.

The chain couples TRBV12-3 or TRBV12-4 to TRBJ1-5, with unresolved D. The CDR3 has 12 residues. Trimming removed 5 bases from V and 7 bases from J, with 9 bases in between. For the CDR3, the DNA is TGTGCCAGCAGTCCCCTCGGGCAGCCCCAGCATTTT. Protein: CASSPLGQPQHF.

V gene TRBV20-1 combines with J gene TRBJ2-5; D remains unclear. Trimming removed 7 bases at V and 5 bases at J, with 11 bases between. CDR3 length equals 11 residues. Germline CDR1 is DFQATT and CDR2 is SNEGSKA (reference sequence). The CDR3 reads CSVGAWETQYF. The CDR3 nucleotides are TGCAGTGTAGGAGCTTGGGAGACCCAGTACTTC.

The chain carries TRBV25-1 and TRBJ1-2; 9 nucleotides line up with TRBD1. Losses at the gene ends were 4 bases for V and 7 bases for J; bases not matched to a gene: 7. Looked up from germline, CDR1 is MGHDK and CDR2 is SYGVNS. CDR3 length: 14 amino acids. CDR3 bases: TGTGCCAGCAGTGGGGGACAGGGAAAGGGTGGCTACACCTTC. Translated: CASSGGQGKGGYTF.

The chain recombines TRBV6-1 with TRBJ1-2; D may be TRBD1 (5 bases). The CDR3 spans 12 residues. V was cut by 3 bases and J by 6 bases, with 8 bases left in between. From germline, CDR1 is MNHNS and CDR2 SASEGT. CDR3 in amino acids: CASSDRAHGYTF. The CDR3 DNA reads TGTGCCAGCAGTGACAGGGCTCATGGCTACACCTTC.

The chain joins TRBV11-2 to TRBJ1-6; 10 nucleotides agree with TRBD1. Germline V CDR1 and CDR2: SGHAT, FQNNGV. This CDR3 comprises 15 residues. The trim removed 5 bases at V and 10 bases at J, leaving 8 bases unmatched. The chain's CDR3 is CASSPPGQGTSPLHF. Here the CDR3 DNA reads TGTGCCAGCAGCCCCCCGGGACAGGGGACCTCACCCCTCCACTTT.

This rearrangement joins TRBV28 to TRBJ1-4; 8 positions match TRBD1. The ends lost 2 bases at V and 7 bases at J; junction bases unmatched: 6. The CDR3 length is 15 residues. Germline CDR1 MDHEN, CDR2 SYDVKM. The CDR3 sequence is CASSLVTGGFEKLFF. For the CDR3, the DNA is TGTGCCAGCAGTTTAGTAACAGGGGGATTTGAAAAACTGTTTTTT.

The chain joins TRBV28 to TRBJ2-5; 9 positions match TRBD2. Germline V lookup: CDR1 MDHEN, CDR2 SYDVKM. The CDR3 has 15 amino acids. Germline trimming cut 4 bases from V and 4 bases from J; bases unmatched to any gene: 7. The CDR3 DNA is TGTGCCAGCAGTTCCCCTAGCGGGAAGGGAGAGACCCAGTACTTC. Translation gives CASSSPSGKGETQYF.

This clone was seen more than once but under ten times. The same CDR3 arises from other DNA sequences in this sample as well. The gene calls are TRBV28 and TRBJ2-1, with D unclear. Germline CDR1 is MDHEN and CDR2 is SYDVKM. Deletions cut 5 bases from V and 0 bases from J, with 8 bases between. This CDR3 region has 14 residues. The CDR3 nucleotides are TGTGCCAGCAGTCGCACAAGCTCCTACAATGAGCAGTTCTTC. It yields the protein CASSRTSSYNEQFF.

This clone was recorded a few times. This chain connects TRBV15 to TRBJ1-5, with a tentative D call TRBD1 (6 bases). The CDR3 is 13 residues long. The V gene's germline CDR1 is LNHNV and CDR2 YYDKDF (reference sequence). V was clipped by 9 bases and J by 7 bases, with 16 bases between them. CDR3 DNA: TGTGCCACAGGTGGGGGGGGCAGCCAGCCCCAGCATTTT. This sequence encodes CATGGGGSQPQHF.